The present T cell receptor beta chain was sequenced within a study of cytomegalovirus exposure and HLA in healthy donors. About the research overall: The same platform was used for the approximately 120 validation repertoires as for the approximately 730 first-cohort repertoires, as reported in a later analysis. The study, taken as a whole, reports: The study designated fewer than 200 TCR beta chains cytomegalovirus-associated. Reportedly, cytomegalovirus status was diagnosed with high sensitivity and specificity. For most TCR sequences rarity was the rule, although some public TCRs occurred in many donors.

Sequenced by immunoSEQ multiplex PCR; TCRdb stores in-frame clones only, minus some. Of tens of thousands of clones in the sample, 90% to 95% are singletons; the top ten hold 0.69%. Comment on this clone: Its antigen is currently unknown.

The origin of this receptor is a woman aged 18-29 years in good health and CMV-seronegative. The sample taken for sequencing was PBMCs.

The CDR3 here is CASSGQVGRDVYQETQYF. In DNA, the CDR3 is TGTGCCAGCAGCGGGCAGGTAGGTCGGGATGTATACCAAGAGACCCAGTACTTC. The chain carries TRBV2 and TRBJ2-5; D perhaps matches TRBD2 (5 bases). Per germline, CDR1 SNHLY and CDR2 FYNNEI. CDR3 size: 18 residues. Trimming shortened V by 6 bases and J by 0 bases, and 23 bases separated the two germline ends.